The present entry profiles one TCR beta chain with its context. Its antigen is unknown. The data were taken from a study of T cell responses to AZD1222 COVID-19 vaccine. Study-level findings and limits: Across spike, vaccine-associated CD4 TCRs were found, dominant at 160-218 and 743-854. Seropositive status at baseline applied to only five to seven AZD1222 recipients.

Produced via immunoSEQ multiplex PCR; TCRdb's table is partial and in-frame only. The table includes approximately 74,000 clones, 70% to 85% detected once. CDR3 size: 14 residues. The junction had 6 bases not matched to a gene; V was cut back by 2 bases and J by 5 bases. CDR1 is SGHDT, CDR2 YYEEEE, per germline. The clonotype originates from an adult in good health. The genes are TRBV5-6 and TRBJ2-5; 7 bases fit TRBD1. Material: peripheral blood, obtained on day 0 of AZD1222 vaccination. The CDR3 protein is CASSFDREGETQYF. The CDR3 DNA reads as TGTGCCAGCAGCTTCGACAGGGAAGGGGAGACCCAGTACTTC.